The rows below give T cell receptor beta chains drawn from one sample of a study of PD-L1 blockade in urothelial cancer. Sequencing was performed with immunoSEQ multiplex PCR; in TCRdb, only in-frame clones are kept and a portion is missing. The sample yields 100,000 to 150,000 clones, about 83% seen once. Material: PBMCs, obtained around atezolizumab (anti-PD-L1) treatment. The receptors were sampled from a man aged 45 to 65 with urothelial cancer. CDR3s include the opening cysteine and the closing phenylalanine or tryptophan. A D gene is named only where the DNA matches it firmly. Clone size is shown for a subset of rows, as once, few, many or a class of expanded clone.

TRBJ2-1 TRBV5-1 - - TGCGCCAGCAGCTTGGGACAGTCCTACAATGAGCAGTTCTTC CASSLGQSYNEQFF
TRBJ2-4 TRBV19 - - TGTGCCAGTAGTACCTCAGGGCGGCTCATTCAGTACTTC CASSTSGRLIQYF
TRBJ2-7 TRBV6-1 - - TGTGCCAGCAGTGAAAGTTCCGCTAATCACTACGAGCAGTACTTC CASSESSANHYEQYF
TRBJ2-7 TRBV28 - TRBD1 TGTGCCAGCACCGGGACAGGGCCTCGGGACGAGCAGTACTTC CASTGTGPRDEQYF
TRBJ2-7 TRBV28 - TRBD1 TGTGCCAGCAGTTCGGGACAGTCCTACGAGCAGTACTTC CASSSGQSYEQYF
TRBJ2-7 TRBV14 - - TGTGCCAGCAGCCAAGGATTACGGGGCGAGCAGTACTTC CASSQGLRGEQYF
TRBJ2-1 TRBV9 - TRBD1 TGTGCCAGCAGCGTAGGGACAGGGGGCGAAAAGACCTACAATGAGCAGTTCTTC CASSVGTGGEKTYNEQFF
TRBJ2-5 TRBV2 - TRBD2 TGTGCCAGCAGTGAAAGAGGACTAGCCCAAGAGACCCAGTACTTC CASSERGLAQETQYF
TRBJ2-1 TRBV4-1 once TRBD2 TGCGCCAGCAGCCAAGATCCGGGAGGTTACAATGAGCAGTTCTTC CASSQDPGGYNEQFF
TRBJ1-6 TRBV28 few - TGTGCCAGCAGTGTCGTGGGGGGGGAGGGTGTAGGATCACCCCTCCACTTT CASSVVGGEGVGSPLHF
TRBJ2-6 TRBV9 - TRBD1 TGTGCCAGCAGCCCCGACAGGGTTAACTCTGGGGCCAACGTCCTGACTTTC CASSPDRVNSGANVLTF
TRBJ2-7 TRBV5-1 - - TGCGCCAGCAGCTTGGCGGCAGAGCGCTACGAGCAGTACTTC CASSLAAERYEQYF
TRBJ1-2 TRBV19 - TRBD1 TGTGCCAGTAGGGGACAGGGTGGCTACACCTTC CASRGQGGYTF
TRBJ1-2 TRBV28 - TRBD1 TGTGCCGGACAGGGTTATGCCCATGGCTACACCTTC CAGQGYAHGYTF
TRBJ1-3 TRBV4-1 medium-sized - TGCGCCAGCAGCCAAGAGGGGACACTTTCTGGAAACACCATATATTTT CASSQEGTLSGNTIYF
TRBJ2-7 TRBV6-5 - - TGTGCCAGCAGTCTACCCTACGAGCAGTACTTC CASSLPYEQYF
TRBJ1-2 TRBV28 - - TGTGCCAGCAGTTTAATTTGGGTCGCGGGGAGGAATGGCTACACCTTC CASSLIWVAGRNGYTF
TRBJ2-5 TRBV10-3 - TRBD1 TGTGCCATCAGTGAGATCCCGGGACAGGGTACGGAGACCCAGTACTTC CAISEIPGQGTETQYF
TRBJ2-5 TRBV14 - TRBD2 TGTGCCAGCAGCCAAGATCGGGGGACTAGCGTGGGGTTCCAAGAGACCCAGTACTTC CASSQDRGTSVGFQETQYF
TRBJ1-1 TRBV27 once - TGTGCCAGCATTGAAGGGGGTCTGAACACTGAAGCTTTCTTT CASIEGGLNTEAFF
TRBJ2-7 TRBV10-2 - - TGCGCCAGCAGTGATGAGGGGGTTGCCTACGAGCAGTACTTC CASSDEGVAYEQYF
TRBJ2-7 TRBV9 - TRBD2 TGTGCCAGCAGCCCCCGACTAGCGGCCACCTACGAGCAGTACTTC CASSPRLAATYEQYF
TRBJ2-1 TRBV25-1 - TRBD2 TGTGCCAGCAGTGATCGGACTAGCGGGAGGGACAATGAGCAGTTCTTC CASSDRTSGRDNEQFF
TRBJ2-2 TRBV11-2 once - TGTGCCAGCAGCTTCACGAACACCGGGGAGCTGTTTTTT CASSFTNTGELFF
TRBJ1-5 TRBV28 - - TGTGCCAGCATCTTTGGGACACACATAAGCCAGCCCCAGCATTTT CASIFGTHISQPQHF